The rows below give T cell receptor beta chains drawn from one sample of a study of CD8 T cells in ankylosing spondylitis. TCRdb redid the calling of the 5' RACE reads with MiXCR, one entry per CDR3 protein. The sample includes some 87,000 distinct CDR3 sequences, approximately 9% of them seen just once. Specimen: blood, either unsorted or a sorted T cell fraction (not recorded which). Every receptor here comes from a male donor with ankylosing spondylitis or in good health (not recorded which). Each CDR3 is given with its conserved first and last residue. Each record gives: V gene, D gene, J gene, clone size, CDR3 DNA, CDR3 protein. D genes are given only for firm matches. The size of a clone is reported for some rows only, either as once, few or many, or as a class for expanded clones.

TRBV3-1	TRBD1	TRBJ1-2	many	TGTGCCAGCAGCCAGGCGACAGGGTCTGGAGATTCTGGCTACACCTTC	CASSQATGSGDSGYTF
TRBV7-2	-	TRBJ2-2	few	TGTGCCAGCAGCTTACGTATGGGGAACACCGGGGAGCTGTTTTTT	CASSLRMGNTGELFF
TRBV14	TRBD1	TRBJ2-7	few	TGTGCCAGCAGCCTAACATTGGACCCGGACAGGCTTTACGAGCAGTACTTC	CASSLTLDPDRLYEQYF
TRBV2	-	TRBJ1-5	-	TGTGCCAGCAGAGAGACAGCAAGCAGCAATCAGCCCCAGCATTTT	CASRETASSNQPQHF
TRBV14	-	TRBJ2-2	many	TGTGCCAGCAGCCGGCAACTAAACACCGGGGAGCTGTTTTTT	CASSRQLNTGELFF
TRBV7-2	-	TRBJ2-1	many	TGTGCCAGCAGCCCGGACCTTGAGCAGTTCTTC	CASSPDLEQFF
TRBV12-3/TRBV12-4	-	TRBJ2-6	-	TGTGCCAGCAGTAGTACAGACTCTGGGGCCAACGTCCTGACTTTC	CASSSTDSGANVLTF
TRBV7-2	TRBD2	TRBJ2-3	few	TGTGCCAGCAGCTTTAGCGGGGGGGCGGGCGCAGATACGCAGTATTTT	CASSFSGGAGADTQYF
TRBV20-1	TRBD1	TRBJ1-5	few	TGCAGTGCTAGCACGACAGGGCTGGGTCAGCCCCAGCATTTT	CSASTTGLGQPQHF
TRBV7-3	-	TRBJ2-3	-	TGTGCCAGCAGCTTAGGGGTTACGGCAGATACGCAGTATTTT	CASSLGVTADTQYF
TRBV5-6	-	TRBJ2-2	-	TGTGCCAGCAGCTTGTGGGCAGACACCGGGGAGCTGTTTTTT	CASSLWADTGELFF
TRBV2	-	TRBJ2-7	many	TGTGCCAGCAGTGGCCCCCAGGGGTCCGAGCAGTACTTC	CASSGPQGSEQYF
TRBV19	-	TRBJ2-7	many	TGTGCCAGTAGTCCAGGTTTCTACGAGCAGTACTTC	CASSPGFYEQYF
TRBV27	TRBD2	TRBJ2-1	many	TGTGCCAGCAGTTTAGCGGGGGGGACTGAGGAGCAGTTCTTC	CASSLAGGTEEQFF
TRBV18	TRBD1	TRBJ1-5	-	TGTGCCAGCTCACGCCCAGGGGGGGCTCATAGCAATCAGCCCCAGCATTTT	CASSRPGGAHSNQPQHF
TRBV27	-	TRBJ2-3	many	TGTGCCAGCAGATCGTACTCGACTGCTCCCTACACAGATACGCAGTATTTT	CASRSYSTAPYTDTQYF
TRBV7-3	TRBD1	TRBJ1-2	-	TGTGCCAGCAGCTTGGGAGAACAGGGGGCAGAGACCTTC	CASSLGEQGAETF
TRBV12-3/TRBV12-4	-	TRBJ1-5	many	TGTGCCAGCAGAGTACAGGGAGGATTAAATCAGCCCCAGCATTTT	CASRVQGGLNQPQHF
TRBV6-1	TRBD2	TRBJ2-1	few	TGTGCCAGCAGTAAGAGCGGGGGGGCCTTGGTTCGTGAGCAGTTCTTC	CASSKSGGALVREQFF
TRBV7-3	TRBD1	TRBJ1-2	many	TGTGCCAGCAGCTCACAGGGGAACTCTTATGGCTACACCTTC	CASSSQGNSYGYTF
TRBV19	-	TRBJ2-7	many	TGTGCCAGTAGTATCGGAGGGCTCCACGAGCAGTACTTC	CASSIGGLHEQYF
TRBV20-1	-	TRBJ2-5	many	TGCAGTGCTAGCGGGTTAGAGACCCAGTACTTC	CSASGLETQYF
TRBV2	-	TRBJ1-1	few	TGTGCCAGCCTAAAAGGAACGAACACTGAAGCTTTCTTT	CASLKGTNTEAFF
TRBV5-1	TRBD2	TRBJ2-1	many	TGCGCCAGCAGCTTGCCGGGACTAGCGGGGGTAAGGAATGAGCAGTTCTTC	CASSLPGLAGVRNEQFF
TRBV20-1	-	TRBJ1-1	many	TGCAGTGCCAAGGGCCGCCCGATGAACACTGAAGCTTTCTTT	CSAKGRPMNTEAFF
TRBV20-1	TRBD1	TRBJ2-1	many	TGCAGTGGGACGCGTACTACAGGGGGCGGTGAGCAGTTCTTC	CSGTRTTGGGEQFF
TRBV29-1	-	TRBJ1-5	-	TGCAGCGTTTTGTGGGGGGTTAATCAGCCCCAGCATTTT	CSVLWGVNQPQHF
TRBV5-1	TRBD2	TRBJ2-2	-	TGCGCCAGCAGCTCCGGACTAGCGGGGCGAAACACCGGGGAGCTGTTTTTT	CASSSGLAGRNTGELFF
TRBV28	-	TRBJ1-6	many	TGTGCCAGCAGTTTAAGAGCTGACACGATTGTCTCACCCCTCCACTTT	CASSLRADTIVSPLHF